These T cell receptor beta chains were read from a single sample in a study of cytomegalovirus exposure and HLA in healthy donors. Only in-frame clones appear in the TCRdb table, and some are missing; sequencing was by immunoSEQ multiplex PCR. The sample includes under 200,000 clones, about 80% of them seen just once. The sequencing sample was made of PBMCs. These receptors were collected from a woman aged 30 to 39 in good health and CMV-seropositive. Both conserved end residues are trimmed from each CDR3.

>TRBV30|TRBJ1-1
AWSPVHRGMNTEAF
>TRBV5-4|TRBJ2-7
ASSRASGRTYEQY
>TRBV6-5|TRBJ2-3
ASRASTDTQY
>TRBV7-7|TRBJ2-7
ASSCHGGEQY
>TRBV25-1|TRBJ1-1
ASSRFRGPMNTEAF
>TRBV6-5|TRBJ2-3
AVGTADTQY
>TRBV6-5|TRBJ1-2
ASSYRQGVPYGYT
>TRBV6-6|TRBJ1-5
ASSLQGNQPQH
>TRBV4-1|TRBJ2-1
ASSQEGQNSYNEQF
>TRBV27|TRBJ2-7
ASTAGYEQY
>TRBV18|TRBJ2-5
ASSPAALGETQY
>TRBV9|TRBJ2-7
ASSVGAAGGTYEQY
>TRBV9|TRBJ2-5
ASSVGQGALQETQY
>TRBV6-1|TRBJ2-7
ASRSSGRGEQY
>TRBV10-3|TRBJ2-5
AISESWTSEETQY
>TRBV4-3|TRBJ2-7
ASSQDPWQNSYEQY
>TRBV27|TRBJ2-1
ASSSSLKGAGYNEQF
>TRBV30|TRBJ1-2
AWSPGGAGYGYT
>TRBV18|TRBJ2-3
ASSPLRQGDRTDTQY
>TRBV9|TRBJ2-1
ASSGGTGSYNEQF
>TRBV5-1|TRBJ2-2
ASSLRAVAGRYTGELF
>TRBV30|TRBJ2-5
AWILGGQQY
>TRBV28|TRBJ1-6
ASSFAQGANSPLH
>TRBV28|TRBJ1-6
ASSHGGRANSPLH
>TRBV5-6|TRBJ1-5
ASSNGLLRNQPQH
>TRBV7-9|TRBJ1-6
SSSFRTGGDNSPLH
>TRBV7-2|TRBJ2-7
ASSPPGGPYEQY
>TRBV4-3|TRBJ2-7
ASSQVDRGMNEQY
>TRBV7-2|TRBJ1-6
ASSPQGQGNSPLH
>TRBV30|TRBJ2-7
ACHLRGPDEQY
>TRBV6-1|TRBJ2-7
ASIDRGKDYEQY
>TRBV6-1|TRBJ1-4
ASSDVPQELF
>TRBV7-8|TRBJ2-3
ASSLASTTSGESTDTQY
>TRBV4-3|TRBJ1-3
ASSQDFTAGAGNTIY
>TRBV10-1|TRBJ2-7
ASSPRTRQGKREREQY
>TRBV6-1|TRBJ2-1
ASTDQTGATYNEQF
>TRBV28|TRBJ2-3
ASSLTSTDTQY
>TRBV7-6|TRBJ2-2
ASSWTRVTGELF
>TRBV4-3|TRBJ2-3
ASSQKNEADTQY
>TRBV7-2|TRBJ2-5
ASSLGTSGRALETQY
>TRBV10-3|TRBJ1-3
AISEGRSGGNTIY
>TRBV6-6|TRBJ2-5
ASSKQDTQY
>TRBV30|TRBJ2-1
AWKGEREGRNEQF
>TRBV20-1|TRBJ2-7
SAGQGYEQY
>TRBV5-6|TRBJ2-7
ASSFWTGDEQY
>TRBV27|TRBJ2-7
ASSSGGSYEQY
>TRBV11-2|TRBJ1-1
ASSPIPQGAPEAF
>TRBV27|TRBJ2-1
ASSPRIWEEQF
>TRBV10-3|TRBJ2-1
AISAPGTSGRGEQF